This T cell receptor beta chain was sequenced in a study of blood T cell repertoires in COVID-19 (dated by TCRdb to the early 2020s). About the study as a whole: Samples from collaborators originated in the United States, Italy and Spain and spanned both the acute and convalescent phases of COVID-19. The material from the prospective study consisted of cDNA or gDNA derived from T cells, B-cell-depleted T cells, or PBMCs. Deeply sampled blood TCRbeta repertoires from subjects exposed to, actively infected with, or recovered from COVID-19 were included in the dataset. The repertoires were made available in a free public database intended to serve as a resource for research on the immune response to SARS-CoV-2. Samples came from the ongoing ImmuneRACE study (first 160 participants) plus 1,254 subjects from 6 global collaborators. The sample metadata nearly always contained a de-identified subject ID, COVID-19 status, age in years and sex. Where available, HLA class I and class II types were taken from metadata supplied by the sample provider and were not determined by assay-based typing. General study outcomes and caveats: How much clinical and demographic metadata was included differed by source and by participant, and the metadata was provided uncurated.

The immunoSEQ Assay, a bias-controlled multiplex PCR, was used to amplify TCRbeta CDR3 regions from genomic DNA. The source study handled its data this way. The number of nucleated cells in each sample was estimated by amplification of reference gene primers within the assay. To quantify the absolute abundance of each unique TCRbeta CDR3 rearrangement, sequence reads were collapsed and filtered. For each sample, productive Simpson clonality was calculated as the square root of Simpson's diversity index across productive rearrangements. In its TCRdb copy, this immuneACCESS table keeps in-frame sequences only and misses some clones. Where compared with another copy, unresolved V genes explain less than half of these, and the others have no known cause. D and trimming come from the DNA, and the V and J calls and clone size come from that table. For this sample the table gives 300,000 or so clones, of which 87% were detected only once. The top ten clones comprise 1.5% of the sample.

This clone was counted a single time. Its binding antigen is unknown. No base qualities exist here, and no much larger clone lies one base off it. Based on the germline V gene, the CDR1 and CDR2 sequences are LGHNA and YSLEER. From cysteine to phenylalanine, the CDR3 is 15 amino acids long. Kept here is only the CDR3 DNA, which spans 45 bases and is read in frame from base 1. V has 1 base trimmed and J has 3 bases trimmed; junction bases matching no gene number 6. A second Seattle source provided samples from volunteer blood donors who had recovered from COVID-19. The collaborating institutions used their own protocols to collect whole blood in K2EDTA tubes. For TCRbeta analysis, collaborators shipped samples in one of three forms: frozen whole blood, isolated PBMCs, or DNA extracted from either of those sample types.

This TCR derives from a woman aged 40 to 49 who had recovered from COVID-19. The rearranged segments are TRBV4-3 and TRBJ2-7; TRBD2 agrees with 7 junctional bases. Sequencing was performed on peripheral blood. The DNA is as follows: TGCGCCAGCAGCCAAGGAAGCGGGGCGGGCTACGAGCAGTACTTC. It codes for CASSQGSGAGYEQYF.